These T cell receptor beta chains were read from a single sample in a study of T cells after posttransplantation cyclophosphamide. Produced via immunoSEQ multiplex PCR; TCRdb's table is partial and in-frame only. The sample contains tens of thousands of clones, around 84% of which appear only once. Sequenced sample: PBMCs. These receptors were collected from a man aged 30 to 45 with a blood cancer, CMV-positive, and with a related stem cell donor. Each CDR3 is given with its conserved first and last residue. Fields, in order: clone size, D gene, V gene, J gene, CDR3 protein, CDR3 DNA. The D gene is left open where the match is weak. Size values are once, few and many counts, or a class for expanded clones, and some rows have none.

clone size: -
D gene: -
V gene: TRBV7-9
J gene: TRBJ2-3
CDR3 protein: CASSLAGVSTDTQYF
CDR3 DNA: TGTGCCAGCAGCTTAGCGGGAGTGAGCACAGATACGCAGTATTTT

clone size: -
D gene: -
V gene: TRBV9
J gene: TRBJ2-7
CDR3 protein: CASSVAGDFVAQYF
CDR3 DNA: TGTGCCAGCAGCGTAGCGGGAGACTTTGTTGCGCAGTACTTC

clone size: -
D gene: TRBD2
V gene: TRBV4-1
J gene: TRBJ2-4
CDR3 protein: CASSRLGLAGSTGNIQYF
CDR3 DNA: TGCGCCAGCAGCCGACTGGGACTAGCGGGTTCTACGGGAAACATTCAGTACTTC

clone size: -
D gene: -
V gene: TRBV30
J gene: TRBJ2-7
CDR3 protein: CAWKGGVTYEQYF
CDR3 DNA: TGTGCCTGGAAGGGCGGGGTGACCTACGAGCAGTACTTC

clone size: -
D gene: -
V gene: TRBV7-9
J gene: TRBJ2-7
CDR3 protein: CASSSLGLEQYF
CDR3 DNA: TGTGCCAGCAGCTCACTGGGGCTCGAGCAGTACTTC

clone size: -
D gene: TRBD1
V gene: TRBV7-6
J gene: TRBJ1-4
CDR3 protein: CASSRTGGREKLFF
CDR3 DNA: TGTGCCAGCAGCCGGACAGGGGGCCGTGAAAAACTGTTTTTT

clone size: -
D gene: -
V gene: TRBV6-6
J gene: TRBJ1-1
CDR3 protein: CASSLGGGRVDTEAFF
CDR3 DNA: TGTGCCAGCAGTCTGGGAGGGGGACGTGTAGACACTGAAGCTTTCTTT

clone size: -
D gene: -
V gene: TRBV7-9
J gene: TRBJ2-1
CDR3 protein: CASSRESEYNEQFF
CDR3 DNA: TGTGCCAGCAGCCGGGAGTCCGAATACAATGAGCAGTTCTTC

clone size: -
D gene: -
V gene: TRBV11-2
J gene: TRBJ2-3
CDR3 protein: CASSFGLRYGADTQYF
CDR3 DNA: TGTGCCAGCAGCTTTGGCCTTAGATACGGGGCAGATACGCAGTATTTT

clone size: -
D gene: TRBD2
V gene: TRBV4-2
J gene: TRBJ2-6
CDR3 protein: CASSQDGGTSALGGANVLTF
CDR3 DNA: TGTGCCAGCAGCCAAGATGGGGGGACTAGCGCCCTTGGAGGGGCCAACGTCCTGACTTTC

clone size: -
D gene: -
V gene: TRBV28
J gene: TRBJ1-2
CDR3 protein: CASSSYDRPNYGYTF
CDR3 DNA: TGTGCCAGCAGTTCATATGACAGGCCAAACTATGGCTACACCTTC

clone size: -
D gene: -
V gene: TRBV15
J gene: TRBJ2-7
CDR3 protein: CATREEEIAYEQYF
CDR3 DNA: TGTGCCACCAGGGAGGAGGAAATTGCCTACGAGCAGTACTTC

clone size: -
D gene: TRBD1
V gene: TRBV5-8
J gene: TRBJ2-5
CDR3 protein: CASSLVGQVPTQYF
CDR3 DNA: TGTGCCAGCAGCTTGGTGGGACAGGTCCCGACCCAGTACTTC

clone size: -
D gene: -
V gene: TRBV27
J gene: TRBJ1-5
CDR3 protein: CASSFHNQPQHF
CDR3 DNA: TGTGCCAGCAGTTTTCACAATCAGCCCCAGCATTTT

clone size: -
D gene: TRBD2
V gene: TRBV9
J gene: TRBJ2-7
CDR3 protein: CASSVEAGVYEQYF
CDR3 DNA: TGTGCCAGCAGCGTAGAAGCGGGAGTCTACGAGCAGTACTTC

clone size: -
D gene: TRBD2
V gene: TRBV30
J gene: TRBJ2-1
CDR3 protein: CAWTQPATWGGQFF
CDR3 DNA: TGTGCCTGGACCCAGCCGGCGACCTGGGGGGGGCAGTTCTTC

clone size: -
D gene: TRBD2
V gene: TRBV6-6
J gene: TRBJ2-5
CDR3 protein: CASRMGLAGGGETQYF
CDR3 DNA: TGTGCCAGCAGGATGGGACTAGCGGGAGGAGGGGAGACCCAGTACTTC

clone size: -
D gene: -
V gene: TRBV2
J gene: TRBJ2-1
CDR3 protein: CASSDRAGNNEQFF
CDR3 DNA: TGTGCCAGCAGTGACAGGGCGGGGAACAATGAGCAGTTCTTC

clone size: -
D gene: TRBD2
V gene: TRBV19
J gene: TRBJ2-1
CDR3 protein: CASSINSGSVGEQFF
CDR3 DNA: TGTGCCAGTAGTATAAATAGCGGGAGTGTAGGGGAGCAGTTCTTC

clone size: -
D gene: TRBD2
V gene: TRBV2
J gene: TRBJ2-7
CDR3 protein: CASSYDRMREGRYEQYF
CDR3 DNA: TGTGCCAGCAGTTACGATAGGATGCGGGAGGGCAGATACGAGCAGTACTTC

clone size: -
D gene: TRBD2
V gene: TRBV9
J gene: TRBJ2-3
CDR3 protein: CASSVVGGSTDTQYF
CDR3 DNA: TGTGCCAGCAGCGTAGTGGGAGGGAGCACAGATACGCAGTATTTT

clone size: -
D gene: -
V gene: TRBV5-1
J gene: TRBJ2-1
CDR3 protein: CASSLALADYNEQFF
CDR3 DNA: TGCGCCAGCAGCTTGGCCCTAGCAGACTACAATGAGCAGTTCTTC

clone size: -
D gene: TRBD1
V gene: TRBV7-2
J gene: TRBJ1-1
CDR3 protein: CASSFQTGWNTEAFF
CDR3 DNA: TGTGCCAGCAGCTTCCAGACAGGGTGGAACACTGAAGCTTTCTTT

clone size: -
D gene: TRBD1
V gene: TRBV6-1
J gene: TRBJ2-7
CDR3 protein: CASRRDSYYYEQYF
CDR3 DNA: TGTGCCAGCAGGAGGGACAGCTATTACTACGAGCAGTACTTC

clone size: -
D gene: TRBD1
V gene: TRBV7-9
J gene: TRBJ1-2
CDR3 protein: CASSSWDRLYGYTF
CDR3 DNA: TGTGCCAGCAGCTCTTGGGACAGACTTTATGGCTACACCTTC

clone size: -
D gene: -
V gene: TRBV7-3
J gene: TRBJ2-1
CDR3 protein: CASSPQAGTQFF
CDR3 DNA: TGTGCCAGCAGCCCTCAAGCAGGCACGCAGTTCTTC

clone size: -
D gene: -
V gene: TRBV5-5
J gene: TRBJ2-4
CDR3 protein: CASGWGLQYF
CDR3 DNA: TGTGCCAGCGGCTGGGGCCTTCAGTACTTC

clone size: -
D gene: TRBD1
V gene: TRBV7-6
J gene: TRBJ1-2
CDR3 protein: CASSLGGQGNGYTF
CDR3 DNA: TGTGCCAGCAGCTTAGGAGGACAGGGGAATGGCTACACCTTC

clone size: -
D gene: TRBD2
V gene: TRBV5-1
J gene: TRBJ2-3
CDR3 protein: CASSLYRTSSRDTQYF
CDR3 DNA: TGCGCCAGCAGCTTGTATAGGACTAGCTCAAGAGATACGCAGTATTTT

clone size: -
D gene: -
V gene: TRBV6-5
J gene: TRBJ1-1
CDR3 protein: CASREVWGMNTEAFF
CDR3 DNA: TGTGCCAGCAGGGAGGTGTGGGGAATGAACACTGAAGCTTTCTTT

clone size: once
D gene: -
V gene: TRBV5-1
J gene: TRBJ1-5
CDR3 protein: CASSSGVAQPQHF
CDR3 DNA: TGCGCCAGCAGCTCCGGGGTAGCTCAGCCCCAGCATTTT

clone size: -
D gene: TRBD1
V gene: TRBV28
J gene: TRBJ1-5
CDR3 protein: CASRKGPGQGFFQPQHF
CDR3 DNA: TGTGCCAGCAGGAAAGGACCGGGACAGGGGTTTTTCCAGCCCCAGCATTTT

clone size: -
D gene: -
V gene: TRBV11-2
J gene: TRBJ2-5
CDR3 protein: CASSLDGNRGTQYF
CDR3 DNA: TGTGCCAGCAGCCTCGACGGGAATCGCGGGACCCAGTACTTC

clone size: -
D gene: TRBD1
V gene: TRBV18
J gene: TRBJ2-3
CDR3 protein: CASSPPGTARTDTQYF
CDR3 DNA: TGTGCCAGCTCACCACCGGGGACAGCACGCACAGATACGCAGTATTTT

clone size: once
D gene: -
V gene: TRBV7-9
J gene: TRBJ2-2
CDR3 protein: CASSLLTGLSTGELFF
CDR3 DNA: TGTGCCAGCAGCTTGTTAACAGGGTTGAGCACCGGGGAGCTGTTTTTT

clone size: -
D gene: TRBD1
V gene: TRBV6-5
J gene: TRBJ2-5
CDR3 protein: CASGQGEGTQYF
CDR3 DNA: TGTGCCAGCGGCCAGGGGGAAGGGACCCAGTACTTC

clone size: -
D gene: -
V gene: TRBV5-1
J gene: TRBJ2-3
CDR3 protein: CASSQLVVADTQYF
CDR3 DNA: TGCGCCAGCAGCCAATTAGTGGTCGCAGATACGCAGTATTTT

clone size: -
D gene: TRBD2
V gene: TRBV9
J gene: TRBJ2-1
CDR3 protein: CASSVRVTSGSSYNEQFF
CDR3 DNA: TGTGCCAGCAGCGTGCGGGTAACTAGCGGATCCTCCTACAATGAGCAGTTCTTC

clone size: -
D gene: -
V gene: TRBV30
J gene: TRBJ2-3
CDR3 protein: CAWQGNTDTQYF
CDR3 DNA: TGTGCCTGGCAGGGGAACACAGATACGCAGTATTTT

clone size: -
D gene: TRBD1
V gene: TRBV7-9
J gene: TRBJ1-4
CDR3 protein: CASSFPTGRYAANEKLFF
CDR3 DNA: TGTGCCAGCAGCTTCCCGACAGGGCGGTATGCGGCGAATGAAAAACTGTTTTTT

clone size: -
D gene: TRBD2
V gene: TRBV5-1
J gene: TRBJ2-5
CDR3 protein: CASSSGPSSGRASKETQYF
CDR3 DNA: TGCGCCAGCAGCTCGGGGCCCTCTAGCGGGAGGGCCTCAAAAGAGACCCAGTACTTC

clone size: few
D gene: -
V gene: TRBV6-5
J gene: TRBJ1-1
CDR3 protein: CASSYGGLNTEAFF
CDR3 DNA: TGTGCCAGCAGTTACGGGGGCCTTAACACTGAAGCTTTCTTT

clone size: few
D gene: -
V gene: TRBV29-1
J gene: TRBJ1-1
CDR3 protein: CSVETDNTEAFF
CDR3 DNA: TGCAGCGTTGAGACAGATAACACTGAAGCTTTCTTT